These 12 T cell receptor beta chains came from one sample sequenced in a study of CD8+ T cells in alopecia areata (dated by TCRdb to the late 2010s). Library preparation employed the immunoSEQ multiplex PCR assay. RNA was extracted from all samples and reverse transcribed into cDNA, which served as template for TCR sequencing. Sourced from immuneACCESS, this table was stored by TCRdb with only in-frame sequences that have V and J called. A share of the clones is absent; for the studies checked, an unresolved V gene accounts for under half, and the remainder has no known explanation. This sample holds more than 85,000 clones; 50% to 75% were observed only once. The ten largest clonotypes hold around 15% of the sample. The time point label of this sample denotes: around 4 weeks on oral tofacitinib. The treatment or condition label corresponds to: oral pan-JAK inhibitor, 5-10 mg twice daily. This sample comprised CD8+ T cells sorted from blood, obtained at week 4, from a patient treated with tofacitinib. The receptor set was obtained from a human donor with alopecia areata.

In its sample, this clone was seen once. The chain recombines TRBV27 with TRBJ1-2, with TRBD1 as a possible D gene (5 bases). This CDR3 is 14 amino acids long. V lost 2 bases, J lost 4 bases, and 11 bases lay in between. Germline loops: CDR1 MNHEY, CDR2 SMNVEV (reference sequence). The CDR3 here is CASSLGGVGYGYTF. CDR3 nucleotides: TGTGCCAGCAGTTTAGGAGGGGTGGGCTATGGCTACACCTTC.

The CDR3 reads CASSLDGTGTADNEQFF. The CDR3, as DNA: TGTGCCAGCAGCTTAGATGGAACCGGGACAGCAGACAATGAGCAGTTCTTC. This rearrangement joins TRBV7-8 to TRBJ2-1, with 7 bases aligning to TRBD1. Trimming removed 1 base from V and 5 bases from J; junction bases left unmatched: 11. The CDR3 length is 17 residues. Germline lookup yields CDR1 SGHVS and CDR2 FQNEAQ.

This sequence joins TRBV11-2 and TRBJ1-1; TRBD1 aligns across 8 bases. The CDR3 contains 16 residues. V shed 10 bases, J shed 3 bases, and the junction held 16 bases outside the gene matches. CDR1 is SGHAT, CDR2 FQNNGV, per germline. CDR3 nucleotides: TGTGCCACCCGGGCCGGGACAGGAGGCATGGACACTGAAGCTTTCTTT. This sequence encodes CATRAGTGGMDTEAFF.

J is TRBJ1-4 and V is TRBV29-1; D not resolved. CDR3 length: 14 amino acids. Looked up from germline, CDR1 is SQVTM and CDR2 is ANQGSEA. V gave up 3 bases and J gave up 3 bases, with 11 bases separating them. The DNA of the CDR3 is TGCAGCGTTGAGCAAGAGCATGCTAATGAAAAACTGTTTTTT. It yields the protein CSVEQEHANEKLFF.

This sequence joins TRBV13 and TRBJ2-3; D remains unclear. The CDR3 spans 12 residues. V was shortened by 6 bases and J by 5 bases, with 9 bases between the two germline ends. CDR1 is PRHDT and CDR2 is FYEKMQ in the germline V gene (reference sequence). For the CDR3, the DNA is TGTGCCAGCAGTTACCCGGGAGATACGCAGTATTTT. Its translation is CASSYPGDTQYF. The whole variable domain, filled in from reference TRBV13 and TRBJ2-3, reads AAGVIQSPRHLIKEKRETATLKCYPIPRHDTVYWYQQGPGQDPQFLISFYEKMQSDKGSIPDRFSAQQFSDYHSELNMSSLELGDSALYFCASSYPGDTQYFGPGTRLTVL.

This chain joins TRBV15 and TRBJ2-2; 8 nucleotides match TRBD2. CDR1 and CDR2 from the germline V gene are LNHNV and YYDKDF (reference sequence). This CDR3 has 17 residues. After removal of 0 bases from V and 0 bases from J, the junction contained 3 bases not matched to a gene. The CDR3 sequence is CATSRDKTSANTGELFF. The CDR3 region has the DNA TGTGCCACCAGCAGAGATAAGACTAGCGCGAACACCGGGGAGCTGTTTTTT.

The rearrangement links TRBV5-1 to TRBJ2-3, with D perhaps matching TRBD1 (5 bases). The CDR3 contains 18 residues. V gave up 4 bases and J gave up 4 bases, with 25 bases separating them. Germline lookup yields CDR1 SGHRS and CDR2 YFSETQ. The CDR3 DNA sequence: TGCGCCAGCAGCAACCGCGAGACAGATCTTATAAGTGCAGATACGCAGTATTTT. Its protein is CASSNRETDLISADTQYF. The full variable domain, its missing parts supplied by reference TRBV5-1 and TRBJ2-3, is KAGVTQTPRYLIKTRGQQVTLSCSPISGHRSVSWYQQTPGQGLQFLFEYFSETQRNKGNFPGRFSGRQFSNSRSEMNVSTLELGDSALYLCASSNRETDLISADTQYFGPGTRLTVL.

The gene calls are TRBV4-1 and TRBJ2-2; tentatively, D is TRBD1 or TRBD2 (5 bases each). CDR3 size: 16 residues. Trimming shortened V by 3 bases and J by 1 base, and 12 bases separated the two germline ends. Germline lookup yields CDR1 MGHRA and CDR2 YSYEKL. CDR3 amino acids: CASSQDGTGNTGELFF. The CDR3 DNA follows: TGCGCCAGCAGCCAGGACGGGACGGGGAACACCGGGGAGCTGTTTTTT.

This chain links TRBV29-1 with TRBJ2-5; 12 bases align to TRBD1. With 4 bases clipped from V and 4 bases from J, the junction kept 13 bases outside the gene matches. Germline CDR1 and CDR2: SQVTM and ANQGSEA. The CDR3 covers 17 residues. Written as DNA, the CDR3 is TGCAGCGTTGTCGGGGACAGGGGGCCCCGTATCCTAGAGACCCAGTACTTC. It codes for CSVVGDRGPRILETQYF. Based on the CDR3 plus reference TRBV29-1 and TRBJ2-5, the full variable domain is SAVISQKPSRDICQRGTSLTIQCQVDSQVTMMFWYRQQPGQSLTLIATANQGSEATYESGFVIDKFPISRPNLTFSTLTVSNMSPEDSSIYLCSVVGDRGPRILETQYFGPGTRLLVL.

CDR3 amino acids: CSVEGARGTDTQYF. Written as DNA, the CDR3 is TGCAGCGTTGAAGGTGCTCGCGGCACAGATACGCAGTATTTT. The gene calls are TRBV29-1 and TRBJ2-3; D gene ambiguous. The CDR3 consists of 14 residues. V lost 1 base and J lost 1, with 9 bases in between. Germline CDR1 and CDR2: SQVTM and ANQGSEA.

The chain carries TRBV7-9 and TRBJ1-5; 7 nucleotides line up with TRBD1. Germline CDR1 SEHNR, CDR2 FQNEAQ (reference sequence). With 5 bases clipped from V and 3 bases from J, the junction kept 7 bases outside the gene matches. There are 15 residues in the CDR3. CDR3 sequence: CASSRGTENNQPQHF. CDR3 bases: TGTGCCAGCAGCCGAGGGACAGAAAACAATCAGCCCCAGCATTTT.

The CDR3 DNA sequence: TGCGCCAGCAGCCAATTCCCTAGCGGGGGCACAGATACGCAGTATTTT. This gives the protein CASSQFPSGGTDTQYF. The rearrangement uses TRBV5-1 and TRBJ2-3; 9 positions match TRBD2. V dropped 4 bases and J dropped 1; count of bases not matched to a gene: 7. CDR1 is SGHRS and CDR2 is YFSETQ in the germline V gene. CDR3 length: 16 amino acids.